The 25 T cell receptor beta chains reported below all come from one sample, sequenced in a study of blood T cells in healthy people across ages. Through a sample-barcoded 5' primer and a J-beta primer mix, a second PCR was run for about 6 to 12 cycles. From the 5' RACE reads, TCRdb called clonotypes with MiXCR, one entry per CDR3 protein. The data contain 600,000 to 850,000 distinct CDR3 sequences, roughly 41% of them singletons. The sample was blood. Receptors originate from an older woman in good health.

V gene TRBV20-1 combines with J gene TRBJ2-5, with 10 bases lining up with TRBD2. Germline V gives CDR1 DFQATT, CDR2 SNEGSKA (reference sequence). This CDR3 has 11 amino acids. J gave up 12 bases and V 6 bases, and 7 bases lay outside the gene matches. The CDR3 bases are TGCAGTGCCTTTAGCGGGAGGCTAAAGTACTTC. It translates to CSAFSGRLKYF.

The chain combines TRBV9 with TRBJ1-2, with TRBD1 matching 10 bases. The CDR3 spans 16 residues. The V gene end was trimmed by 0 bases and the J gene end by 1 base; junction bases not matched to a gene: 3. Germline-derived CDR1 and CDR2 are SGDLS and YYNGEE. The CDR3 DNA is TGTGCCAGCAGCGTAGTTGGGACAGGGGTTAACTATGGCTACACCTTC. Amino acid sequence: CASSVVGTGVNYGYTF.

About this clonotype: A much larger clone lies one base from this, so it may be a read error. This CDR3 is CASSLDYTDAQYF. The CDR3 region has the DNA TGTGCCAGCAGCTTGGACTACACAGATGCGCAGTATTTT. This chain joins TRBV7-2 and TRBJ2-3; possibly TRBD2 for D (6 bases). Germline CDR1 and CDR2: SGHTA and FQGNSA. The CDR3 is 13 amino acids.

In this sample, this clonotype turned up a few times. The chain recombines TRBV6-2 or TRBV6-3 with TRBJ2-5; 9 nucleotides match TRBD2. The DNA end favors TRBJ2-7, so the J call may be wrong. Germline CDR1 reads MNHEY; CDR2 reads SVGEGT. The CDR3 has 13 residues. The CDR3 is CASNLAGRTEQYF. Here the CDR3 DNA reads TGTGCCAGCAATCTAGCGGGACGGACCGAGCAGTACTTC.

This clonotype turned up a few times. This chain joins TRBV20-1 and TRBJ2-5, with a possible D match to TRBD2 (6 bases). V was cut by 7 bases and J by 5 bases, with 14 bases left in between. The germline V gene has CDR1 DFQATT and CDR2 SNEGSKA (reference sequence). The CDR3 consists of 12 residues. The CDR3 DNA reads TGCAGTGTGGAGGGGAGAACGGAGACCCAGTACTTC. Translation: CSVEGRTETQYF.

This clonotype was seen a few times. The rearrangement uses TRBV3-1 and TRBJ2-1; perhaps TRBD2 as D (6 bases). The CDR3 spans 12 residues. The germline V and J ends were trimmed by 4 bases and 13 bases, with 14 bases remaining between them. The V gene's germline CDR1 is LGHDT and CDR2 YNNKEL (reference sequence). CDR3 sequence reads: CASSPGGKYQFF. Here the CDR3 DNA reads TGTGCCAGCAGCCCTGGCGGGAAATACCAGTTCTTC.

The table lists this clonotype with a few counts. The chain uses TRBV6-1 and TRBJ2-3, with 8 positions matching TRBD2. Germline V gene data show CDR1 as MNHNS and CDR2 as SASEGT. The CDR3 has 17 residues. Losses at the gene ends were 5 bases for V and 1 base for J; bases not matched to a gene: 11. CDR3 coding DNA: TGTGCCAGCAGTCCAGCGCCCGGGGGGGCGGGCACAGATACGCAGTATTTT. It translates to CASSPAPGGAGTDTQYF.

This sequence joins TRBV10-2 and TRBJ2-1, with 10 bases lining up with TRBD2. This CDR3 has 16 residues. The V gene end was trimmed by 2 bases and the J gene end by 5 bases; junction bases not matched to a gene: 6. Looked up from germline, CDR1 is WSHSY and CDR2 is SAAADI. As DNA, the CDR3 is TGCGCCAGCAGTGAGCTAGCGGGGGCCTCAAACAATGAGCAGTTCTTC. This translates into CASSELAGASNNEQFF.

A few counts support this clonotype. V is TRBV20-1 and J is TRBJ1-2; possible D gene TRBD1, 5 bases. Trimming removed 6 bases at V and 6 bases at J, with 11 bases between. The CDR3 totals 11 residues. Germline V gene sequence: CDR1 DFQATT, CDR2 SNEGSKA (reference sequence). The CDR3 spells CSAWGGNGYTF. The CDR3 DNA is TGCAGTGCCTGGGGGGGGAATGGCTACACCTTC.

V usage is TRBV6-2 or TRBV6-3 and J usage is TRBJ2-1; 12 nucleotides line up with TRBD2. CDR3 size: 18 residues. After removal of 4 bases from V and 2 bases from J, the junction contained 9 bases not matched to a gene. In germline, CDR1 is MNHEY, CDR2 SVGEGT. CDR3 amino acids: CASSSDRSSGRAYNEQFF. The CDR3 bases are TGTGCCAGCAGTTCCGATCGGTCTAGCGGGAGGGCCTACAATGAGCAGTTCTTC.

This clonotype has just one count. A single base separates this from a much larger clone, so it may be a read error. V usage is TRBV29-1 and J usage is TRBJ2-1; either TRBD1 or TRBD2 may fit D (5 bases each). Germline loops: CDR1 SQVTM, CDR2 ANQGSEA. The CDR3 is 14 residues long. DNA of the CDR3: TGCGGCGTTCCCACCGGGACCACGCACAATGAGCAGTTCTTC. Its translation: CGVPTGTTHNEQFF.

The chain joins TRBV3-1 to TRBJ2-2, with 9 bases lining up with TRBD1. The CDR3 has 18 residues. CDR1 and CDR2 from the germline V gene are LGHDT and YNNKEL (reference sequence). The trim removed 3 bases at V and 3 bases at J, leaving 11 bases unmatched. The CDR3 here is CASSHFAPGQGYTGELFF. Written as DNA, the CDR3 is TGTGCCAGCAGCCATTTTGCCCCGGGACAGGGTTACACCGGGGAGCTGTTTTTT.

The table lists this clonotype with a count of one. The chain recombines TRBV20-1 with TRBJ2-1; a possible D gene is TRBD2 (5 bases). Trimming pared 3 bases from V and 9 bases from J, leaving 18 bases between. Germline values: CDR1 DFQATT, CDR2 SNEGSKA (reference sequence). The CDR3 runs to 14 residues. The DNA for the CDR3 is TGCAGTGCTAGGTGGTCCACCATGGGGAGTGAGCAGTTCTTC. Its translation is CSARWSTMGSEQFF.

As DNA, the CDR3 is TGTGCCAGCAGTGTATCCGAGAGCTCCTACAATGAGCAGTTCTTC. Its translation: CASSVSESSYNEQFF. V is TRBV6-4 and J is TRBJ2-1; no definite D call. V was cut by 4 bases and J by 0 bases, with 10 bases left in between. The CDR3 contains 15 residues. Per the germline V gene, CDR1 is MRHNA and CDR2 is SNTAGT.

This chain joins TRBV7-2 and TRBJ1-2; tentatively, D is TRBD1 (6 bases). This CDR3 is built from 13 residues. V lost 5 bases to trimming and J lost 6 bases, with 13 bases between them. Looked up from germline, CDR1 is SGHTA and CDR2 is FQGNSA. This CDR3 reads CASSTRQVHGYTF. CDR3 DNA sequence: TGTGCCAGCAGCACTAGACAGGTCCATGGCTACACCTTC.

CDR3 region: CASKQTGTHEQYF. Written as DNA, the CDR3 is TGTGCCAGCAAACAGACAGGTACCCACGAGCAGTACTTC. The chain couples TRBV6-5 to TRBJ2-5; D possibly corresponds to TRBD1 (6 bases). The end of the DNA is better explained by TRBJ2-7, so the J call may be wrong. The CDR3 sequence is 13 residues long. Looked up from germline, CDR1 is MNHEY and CDR2 is SVGAGI.

This chain joins TRBV3-1 and TRBJ1-1; no definite D call. V lost 0 bases to trimming and J lost 7 bases, with 9 bases between them. The CDR3 has 13 residues. CDR1 LGHDT and CDR2 YNNKEL come from the germline V gene (reference sequence). DNA of the CDR3: TGTGCCAGCAGCCAAGATGACGGGAATGAAGCTTTCTTT. Its translation: CASSQDDGNEAFF.

The V gene is TRBV7-2, the J gene TRBJ2-3; 9 nucleotides agree with TRBD2. The junction had 7 bases not matched to a gene; V was cut back by 3 bases and J by 3 bases. The CDR3 is 16 amino acids. Germline assignment: CDR1 SGHTA and CDR2 FQGNSA. The CDR3 loop is CASSFRFAGGTDTQYF. CDR3 DNA: TGTGCCAGCAGCTTTCGGTTTGCGGGAGGGACAGATACGCAGTATTTT.

This clonotype was recorded only once. The genes are TRBV20-1 and TRBJ2-1; 10 bases match TRBD1. Germline assignment: CDR1 DFQATT and CDR2 SNEGSKA (reference sequence). The CDR3 extends over 13 amino acids. CDR3: CGSRTGGQGEQFF. In nucleotides, the CDR3 is TGCGGGAGTCGGACAGGGGGTCAGGGTGAGCAGTTCTTC.

The chain has TRBV7-2 and TRBJ1-2; D perhaps matches TRBD1 (6 bases). V shed 1 base and J shed 4 bases, with 13 bases lying between them. The CDR3 is 15 residues long. Looked up from germline, CDR1 is SGHTA and CDR2 is FQGNSA. The CDR3: CASSLGQGPGYGYTF. CDR3 in DNA: TGTGCCAGCAGCTTAGGGCAGGGGCCGGGCTATGGCTACACCTTC.

This clonotype has just a few counts. The chain has TRBV12-3 or TRBV12-4 and TRBJ2-7, with 10 nucleotides matching TRBD2. The closer fit of TRBJ2-5 to the DNA end suggests the J call may be wrong. There are 16 residues in the CDR3. DNA of the CDR3: TGTGCCAGCAGGGGAATCAGCGGGGGGGCCGGTAAGACCCAGTACTTC. Amino acid sequence: CASRGISGGAGKTQYF.

This rearrangement joins TRBV7-2 to TRBJ2-5; D possibly corresponds to TRBD1 (7 bases). From germline, CDR1 is SGHTA and CDR2 FQGNSA. The CDR3 contains 16 residues. The V and J ends lost 2 bases and 5 bases respectively, with 18 bases between them. CDR3 nucleotides: TGTGCCAGCAGCTTAAGTGCAGGGGGAGGATGGGAGACCCAGTACTTC. It specifies CASSLSAGGGWETQYF. Complete variable domain (other parts from reference TRBV7-2 and TRBJ2-5): GAGVSQSPSNKVTEKGKDVELRCDPISGHTALYWYRQSLGQGLEFLIYFQGNSAPDKSGLPSDRFSAERTGGSVSTLTIQRTQQEDSAVYLCASSLSAGGGWETQYFGPGTRLLVL.

V is TRBV9 and J is TRBJ2-5, with 10 bases matching TRBD2. Germline-derived CDR1 and CDR2 are SGDLS and YYNGEE. V shed 1 base and J 5 bases; nucleotides not matched to a gene: 17. CDR3 size: 19 residues. The CDR3 DNA reads TGTGCCAGCAGCGTACTAGCGGGGGCGTATAACCTAGCCATGGAGACCCAGTACTTC. It translates to CASSVLAGAYNLAMETQYF.

This clonotype was observed at least ten times. The V and J genes are TRBV7-8 and TRBJ2-1, with 7 positions matching TRBD1. CDR3 length: 14 residues. V dropped 8 bases and J dropped 6; count of bases not matched to a gene: 10. Germline loops: CDR1 SGHVS, CDR2 FQNEAQ. The CDR3 coding sequence is TGTGCCAGCTCCCGAGACAGGGTGCCCAATGAGCAGTTCTTC. It codes for CASSRDRVPNEQFF. Variable domain in full (rest from reference TRBV7-8 and TRBJ2-1): GAGVSQSPRYKVAKRGQDVALRCDPISGHVSLFWYQQALGQGPEFLTYFQNEAQLDKSGLPSDRFFAERPEGSVSTLKIQRTQQEDSAVYLCASSRDRVPNEQFFGPGTRLTVL.

This clonotype was seen repeatedly, ten times or more. The V and J genes are TRBV7-2 and TRBJ2-3; tentative D call: TRBD2 (5 bases). The V gene's germline CDR1 is SGHTA and CDR2 FQGNSA. The CDR3 totals 13 residues. V gave up 3 bases and J gave up 5 bases, with 9 bases separating them. CDR3 DNA sequence: TGTGCCAGCAGCTTTTCCAGCGGAGATACGCAGTATTTT. Translated: CASSFSSGDTQYF. Looking up the rest from reference TRBV7-2 and TRBJ2-3 gives the full variable domain: GAGVSQSPSNKVTEKGKDVELRCDPISGHTALYWYRQSLGQGLEFLIYFQGNSAPDKSGLPSDRFSAERTGGSVSTLTIQRTQQEDSAVYLCASSFSSGDTQYFGPGTRLTVL.